The 19 T cell receptor beta chains listed next were all sequenced from one sample in a study of blood T cell repertoires in COVID-19. The method was immunoSEQ multiplex PCR; TCRdb's version includes in-frame clones alone and lacks a portion of them. In the table there are approximately 130,000 clones, more than 70% of which are singletons. Sequencing was done on a sample of peripheral blood. All receptors derive from a man aged 55 to 70 with acute or convalescent COVID-19.

The rearrangement joins TRBV7-9 to TRBJ2-7, with 7 bases fitting TRBD2. The CDR3 sequence is 14 residues long. The V segment lost 5 bases and the J segment 0 bases; nucleotides outside the gene matches: 4. The germline gives CDR1 SEHNR, CDR2 FQNEAQ (reference sequence). The CDR3 nucleotides are TGTGCCAGCAGCCTCCGGGACTACTCCTACGAGCAGTACTTC. Translated: CASSLRDYSYEQYF.

The chain couples TRBV5-4 to TRBJ2-2, with 14 bases identical to TRBD2. Per germline, CDR1 SGHNT and CDR2 YYREEE (reference sequence). The CDR3 runs 18 residues. V shed 3 bases and J 4 bases; nucleotides not matched to a gene: 8. CDR3 amino acids: CASSSGTSGSTGTGELFF. Here the CDR3 DNA reads TGTGCCAGCAGCTCCGGGACTAGCGGGAGTACGGGCACCGGGGAGCTGTTTTTT. The entire variable domain, with the rest obtained from reference TRBV5-4 and TRBJ2-2, is as follows: ETGVTQSPTHLIKTRGQQVTLRCSSQSGHNTVSWYQQALGQGPQFIFQYYREEENGRGNFPPRFSGLQFPNYSSELNVNALELDDSALYLCASSSGTSGSTGTGELFFGEGSRLTVL.

This clone came up once. The chain is built from TRBV3-1 (or the pseudogene TRBV3-2) and TRBJ2-1, with 8 positions matching TRBD2. The germline V gene encodes CDR1 LGHDT and CDR2 YNNKEL (reference sequence). The CDR3 length is 15 residues. With V trimmed by 2 bases and J by 4 bases, 4 bases remained unmatched. In DNA form, the CDR3 reads TGTGCCAGCAGCCAATCCCTAGCGGGTTACAATGAGCAGTTCTTC. The encoded protein is CASSQSLAGYNEQFF.

The rearrangement uses TRBV19 and TRBJ2-3; 8 bases line up with TRBD2. CDR1 and CDR2 from the germline V gene are LNHDA and SQIVND (reference sequence). The CDR3 is 14 amino acids. Unmatched junction bases numbered 3, after V lost 4 bases and J lost 3 bases. CDR3 coding DNA: TGTGCCAGTAGTACAGCGGGAGTTACAGATACGCAGTATTTT. Its translation: CASSTAGVTDTQYF.

This chain joins TRBV6-5 and TRBJ2-1, with 10 positions matching TRBD2. V lost 0 bases to trimming and J lost 6 bases; unmatched junction nucleotides: 5. The CDR3 is 16 residues long. The germline CDR1 and CDR2 sequences are MNHEY and SVGAGI. This chain's CDR3 is CASSYSILAGANEQFF. The CDR3 bases are TGTGCCAGCAGTTACTCGATTCTAGCGGGAGCCAATGAGCAGTTCTTC.

The chain employs TRBV4-1 and TRBJ2-1; 11 nucleotides align to TRBD2. The CDR3 covers 16 residues. CDR1 MGHRA and CDR2 YSYEKL come from the germline V gene. Trimming took 2 bases from V and 9 from J; bases not matched to a gene: 9. DNA for the CDR3: TGCGCCAGCAGCCAAATTTTAGCGGGAGGGCCAGTTGAGCAGTTCTTC. Translation gives CASSQILAGGPVEQFF.

This sequence joins TRBV20-1 and TRBJ2-5; weak D call: TRBD1 (5 bases). This CDR3 has 13 residues. With 6 bases removed from V and 2 bases from J, the gap between germline ends came to 13 bases. Germline V gene lookup returns CDR1 DFQATT and CDR2 SNEGSKA (reference sequence). The CDR3 protein is CSASSRGQETQYF. In DNA form, the CDR3 reads TGCAGTGCCAGTTCTAGGGGACAAGAGACCCAGTACTTC.

The genes are TRBV7-2 and TRBJ2-1; 8 nucleotides match TRBD2. V trimming: 2 bases; J trimming: 1 base; junction bases outside the gene matches: 1. The CDR3 spans 15 residues. Germline-derived CDR1 and CDR2 are SGHTA and FQGNSA. The CDR3 is CASSLSGSSYNEQFF. For the CDR3, the DNA is TGTGCCAGCAGCTTAAGCGGGAGTTCCTACAATGAGCAGTTCTTC. The full variable domain, rest sourced from reference TRBV7-2 and TRBJ2-1, is GAGVSQSPSNKVTEKGKDVELRCDPISGHTALYWYRQSLGQGLEFLIYFQGNSAPDKSGLPSDRFSAERTGGSVSTLTIQRTQQEDSAVYLCASSLSGSSYNEQFFGPGTRLTVL.

The chain carries TRBV19 and TRBJ1-2; a possible D gene is TRBD1 (6 bases). The CDR3 totals 15 residues. Deletions cut 8 bases from V and 8 bases from J, with 24 bases between. Per germline, CDR1 LNHDA and CDR2 SQIVND (reference sequence). The CDR3 loop is CASRPTGADLKGYTF. DNA of the CDR3: TGTGCCAGTCGCCCGACAGGAGCGGACTTGAAAGGCTACACCTTC.

A few counts support this clone. V usage is TRBV10-2 and J usage is TRBJ2-7, with D perhaps matching TRBD2 (7 bases). Germline V gene lookup returns CDR1 WSHSY and CDR2 SAAADI. V was cut by 2 bases and J by 5 bases, with 13 bases left in between. The CDR3 has 14 amino acids. The chain's CDR3 is CASSELKGGDEQYF. CDR3 DNA sequence: TGCGCCAGCAGTGAGCTGAAAGGGGGGGACGAGCAGTACTTC.

The V gene is TRBV30, the J gene TRBJ1-5; D possibly corresponds to TRBD1 (6 bases). The V gene's germline CDR1 is GTSNPN and CDR2 SVGIG (reference sequence). V lost 2 bases, J lost 1 base, and 18 bases lay in between. The CDR3 is 17 residues long. CDR3: CAWSPTSLGQSNQPQHF. CDR3 coding DNA: TGTGCCTGGAGTCCCACCTCACTTGGACAGAGCAATCAGCCCCAGCATTTT.

This sequence joins TRBV18 and TRBJ2-3; D is possibly TRBD1 (6 bases). The germline V gene has CDR1 KGHSH and CDR2 LQKENI. The CDR3 consists of 15 residues. Trimming removed 0 bases at V and 4 bases at J, with 11 bases between. The CDR3 sequence is CASSPPRDNSDTQYF. Written as DNA, the CDR3 is TGTGCCAGCTCACCACCGAGGGACAACTCAGATACGCAGTATTTT.

V gene TRBV5-4 combines with J gene TRBJ1-6; 7 nucleotides align to TRBD1. With V trimmed by 0 bases and J by 12 bases, 0 bases remained unmatched. The CDR3 sequence is 12 residues long. CDR1 SGHNT and CDR2 YYREEE come from the germline V gene (reference sequence). DNA for the CDR3: TGTGCCAGCAGCTTGGGGGACAGACCCCTCCACTTT. Translation: CASSLGDRPLHF.

This clone appeared once. The chain couples TRBV6-5 to TRBJ2-3; D unclear. Germline V gene lookup returns CDR1 MNHEY and CDR2 SVGAGI. V was cut by 0 bases and J by 3 bases, with 4 bases left in between. The CDR3 totals 13 residues. The CDR3 DNA is TGTGCCAGCAGTTACTCGTTAACAGATACGCAGTATTTT. It specifies CASSYSLTDTQYF.

This clone appeared a single time. The chain is built from TRBV16 and TRBJ2-7; D is undetermined. This CDR3 comprises 13 residues. V lost 3 bases to trimming and J lost 2 bases, with 8 bases between them. The germline V gene encodes CDR1 KGHSY and CDR2 FQNENV. The CDR3, as DNA: TGTGCCAGCAGCCATATCTATACCTACGAGCAGTACTTC. Translating gives CASSHIYTYEQYF.

This clone was recorded only once. The chain recombines TRBV12-2 with TRBJ1-2; the table's D call of TRBD1 was not tested on the DNA. TRBV12-2 is flagged as a pseudogene. The CDR3 is 14 residues long. CDR3 DNA sequence: TGTGCAAGTCGCTTAGATCAACAGAACTATGGCTACACCTTC. This gives the protein CASRLDQQNYGYTF.

This clone occurred once. The chain employs TRBV6-2 or TRBV6-3 and TRBJ2-4; TRBD2 matches at 11 bases. The V and J ends lost 6 bases and 0 bases, in that order; junction bases with no gene match: 13. CDR1 and CDR2 from the germline V gene are MNHEY and SVGEGT. This CDR3 is built from 19 residues. DNA of the CDR3: TGTGCCAGCAGCGTACCTGAACCTAGCGGGAGGTTAGCCAAAAACATTCAGTACTTC. Amino acid sequence: CASSVPEPSGRLAKNIQYF.

The genes are TRBV6-6 and TRBJ2-1; 15 bases align to TRBD2. The J segment lost 1 base and the V segment lost 5 bases, leaving 3 bases of the junction unmatched. Germline-derived CDR1 and CDR2 are MNHNY and SVGAGI (reference sequence). The CDR3 consists of 17 residues. The CDR3: CASSRTSGRVSYNEQFF. CDR3 sequence (DNA): TGTGCCAGCAGTCGGACTAGCGGGAGGGTTTCCTACAATGAGCAGTTCTTC.

This clone was seen only once. This chain uses TRBV7-9 with TRBJ2-1; 7 bases align to TRBD1. This CDR3 spans 15 amino acids. Germline V gives CDR1 SEHNR, CDR2 FQNEAQ (reference sequence). Losses at the gene ends were 1 base for V and 6 bases for J; bases not matched to a gene: 6. This chain's CDR3 is CASSLGTGQINEQFF. Here the CDR3 DNA reads TGTGCCAGCAGCTTAGGGACGGGACAGATCAATGAGCAGTTCTTC.